This TCR beta chain originates from a study of sequential checkpoint blockade in melanoma. Overall study context: Arm A got nivolumab then ipilimumab; arm B the reverse, 1:1. Each arm's sequence ended with maintenance nivolumab.

The treatment was: randomized to nivolumab then ipilimumab (arm A) or the reverse (arm B). No patient had prior DNA-damaging chemotherapy. Live CD3+CD8+ CD19− CD56− cells were sorted from PBMCs. The repertoire was sequenced with immunoSEQ multiplex PCR; TCRdb's copy has only in-frame clones and lacks some. The repertoire includes more than 25,000 clones, around three quarters of them detected once, and about an eighth sits in the top ten. The germline V gene encodes CDR1 SGHNT and CDR2 YYREEE (reference sequence). CDR3 length: 14 residues. The trim removed 7 bases at V and 6 bases at J, leaving 2 bases unmatched.

This specimen consisted of CD8+ T cells sorted from blood (inferred from file names), obtained from a patient given nivolumab and ipilimumab in sequence. This TCR was sampled from a human donor with melanoma. This sequence joins TRBV5-4 and TRBJ2-1; 15 nucleotides align to TRBD2. CDR3 DNA sequence: TGTGCCAGCTGGGGACTAGCGGGGGGCAATGAGCAGTTCTTC. Its protein product is CASWGLAGGNEQFF. Variable domain in full (rest from reference TRBV5-4 and TRBJ2-1): ETGVTQSPTHLIKTRGQQVTLRCSSQSGHNTVSWYQQALGQGPQFIFQYYREEENGRGNFPPRFSGLQFPNYSSELNVNALELDDSALYLCASWGLAGGNEQFFGPGTRLTVL.